The source of this T cell receptor (beta chain) is a study of radiotherapy plus CTLA-4 blockade in lung cancer. Study summary: Objective responses were seen in roughly 20% of patients, disease control in 25% to 35%.

Trimming removed 3 bases from V and 6 bases from J; junction bases left unmatched: 10. Germline V CDR1 and CDR2: SGHDT, YYEEEE. There are 17 residues in the CDR3. Libraries were prepared by immunoSEQ multiplex PCR; TCRdb keeps only in-frame clonotypes and omits some of them. The sample records nearly 110,000 clones, about 85% being singletons. General study results and limits: Early shifts in blood T cell clones, with interferon-beta, reportedly predicted response best.

As regards this clone: Its antigen is not known.

People whose metastatic non-small-cell lung cancer was chemo-refractory got focal radiation along with CTLA-4 blockade by ipilimumab. The sequencing used peripheral blood, collected from a patient treated with radiotherapy plus ipilimumab. This receptor was identified in a human donor with non-small cell lung cancer that progressed on radiotherapy plus ipilimumab. Some clones in this sample may be carry-over from other donors' samples. The chain links TRBV5-6 to TRBJ2-1; 12 bases map to TRBD2. CDR3 in amino acids: CASSSVSSGGAGNEQFF. Written as DNA, the CDR3 is TGTGCCAGCAGCTCAGTGTCTAGCGGGGGGGCCGGCAATGAGCAGTTCTTC. The full variable domain, rest sourced from reference TRBV5-6 and TRBJ2-1, is DAGVTQSPTHLIKTRGQQVTLRCSPKSGHDTVSWYQQALGQGPQFIFQYYEEEERQRGNFPDRFSGHQFPNYSSELNVNALLLGDSALYLCASSSVSSGGAGNEQFFGPGTRLTVL.